This T cell receptor beta chain was captured by sequencing in a study of blood T cell repertoires in COVID-19. This clone came up once. Germline V CDR1 and CDR2: ENHRY, SYGVKD. Trimming left V 3 bases short and J 1 base short, with 12 bases between. The CDR3 is made up of 15 amino acids. TCRdb's copy holds only in-frame clones and misses some; the assay was immunoSEQ multiplex PCR. Of roughly 180,000 clones listed, roughly four fifths are singletons. The chain couples TRBV10-3 to TRBJ1-1, with D possibly being TRBD1 (5 bases). The clonotype originates from a man in his fifties who had recovered from COVID-19. The sample was PBMCs or T cells enriched from blood (not recorded which). CDR3 DNA: TGTGCCATCAGTGACAGGACGGGGGGGAACACTGAAGCTTTCTTT. It codes for CAISDRTGGNTEAFF.